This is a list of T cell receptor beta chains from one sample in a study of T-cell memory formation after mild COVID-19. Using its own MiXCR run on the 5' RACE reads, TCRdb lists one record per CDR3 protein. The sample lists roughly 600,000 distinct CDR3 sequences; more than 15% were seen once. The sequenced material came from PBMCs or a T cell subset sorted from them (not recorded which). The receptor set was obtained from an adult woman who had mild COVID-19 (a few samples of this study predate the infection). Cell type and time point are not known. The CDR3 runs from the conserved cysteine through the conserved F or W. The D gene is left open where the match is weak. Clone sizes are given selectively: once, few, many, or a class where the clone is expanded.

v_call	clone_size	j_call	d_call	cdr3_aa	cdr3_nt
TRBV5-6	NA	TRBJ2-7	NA	CASSLTWRGYEQYF	TGTGCCAGCAGCTTGACGTGGAGGGGCTACGAGCAGTACTTC
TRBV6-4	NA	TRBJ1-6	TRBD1	CASRNGQGALHF	TGTGCCAGCAGAAACGGACAGGGGGCCCTCCACTTT
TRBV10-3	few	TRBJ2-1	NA	CAISESSGTYNEQFF	TGTGCCATCAGTGAGTCTAGCGGTACCTACAATGAGCAGTTCTTC
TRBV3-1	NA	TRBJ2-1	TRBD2	CASSQAGGPVFEQFF	TGTGCCAGCAGCCAAGCGGGGGGGCCGGTTTTCGAGCAGTTCTTC
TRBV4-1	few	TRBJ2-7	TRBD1	CASSLTGEGSYEQYF	TGCGCCAGCAGCCTTACAGGGGAAGGTTCCTACGAGCAGTACTTC
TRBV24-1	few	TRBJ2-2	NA	CATSEAAGAGELFF	TGTGCCACCAGTGAAGCAGCAGGGGCCGGGGAGCTGTTTTTT
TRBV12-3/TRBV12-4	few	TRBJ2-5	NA	CASSPDRSSGETQYF	TGTGCCAGCAGTCCGGACCGGTCGTCGGGGGAGACCCAGTACTTC
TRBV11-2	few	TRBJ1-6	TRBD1	CASSFDRAPLDLHF	TGTGCCAGCAGCTTCGACAGGGCACCTTTGGACCTCCACTTT
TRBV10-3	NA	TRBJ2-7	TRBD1	CAIRHPGQGAYEQYF	TGTGCCATCAGACACCCGGGACAGGGGGCCTACGAGCAGTACTTC
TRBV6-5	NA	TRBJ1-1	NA	CASSYEGDTEAFF	TGTGCCAGCAGTTACGAAGGGGACACTGAAGCTTTCTTT
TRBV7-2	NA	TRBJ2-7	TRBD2	CASSDLRGTTYEQYF	TGTGCCAGCAGCGACCTGCGGGGGACCACCTACGAGCAGTACTTC
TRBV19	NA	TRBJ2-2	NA	CASSILSQLFF	TGTGCCAGTAGCATTCTCTCACAACTGTTTTTT
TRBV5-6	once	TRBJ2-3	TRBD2	CASSRGGGRMSDTQYF	TGTGCCAGCAGCAGGGGAGGCGGGAGGATGTCCGATACGCAGTATTTT
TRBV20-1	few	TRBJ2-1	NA	CSARVMGGPSSYNEQFF	TGCAGTGCTAGAGTTATGGGGGGCCCTAGTTCCTACAATGAGCAGTTCTTC
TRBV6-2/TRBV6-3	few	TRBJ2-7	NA	CASSHGLPGYF	TGTGCCAGCAGCCACGGCCTACCGGGGTACTTC